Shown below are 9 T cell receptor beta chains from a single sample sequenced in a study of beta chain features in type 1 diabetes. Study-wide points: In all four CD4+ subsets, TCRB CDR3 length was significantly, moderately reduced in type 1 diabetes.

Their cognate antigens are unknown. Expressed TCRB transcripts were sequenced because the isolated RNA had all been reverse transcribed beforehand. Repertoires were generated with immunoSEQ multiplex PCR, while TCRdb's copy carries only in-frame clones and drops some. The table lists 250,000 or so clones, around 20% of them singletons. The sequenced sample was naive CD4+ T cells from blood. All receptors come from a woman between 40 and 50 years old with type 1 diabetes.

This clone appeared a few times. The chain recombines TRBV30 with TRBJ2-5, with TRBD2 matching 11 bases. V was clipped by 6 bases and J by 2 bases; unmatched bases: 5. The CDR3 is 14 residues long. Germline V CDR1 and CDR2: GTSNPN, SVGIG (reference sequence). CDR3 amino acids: CACIAGGSQETQYF. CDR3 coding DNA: TGTGCCTGCATAGCGGGAGGGTCTCAAGAGACCCAGTACTTC.

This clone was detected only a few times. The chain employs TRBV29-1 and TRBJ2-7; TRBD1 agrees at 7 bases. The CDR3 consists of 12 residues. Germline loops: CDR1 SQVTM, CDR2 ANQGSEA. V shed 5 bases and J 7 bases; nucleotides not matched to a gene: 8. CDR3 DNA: TGCAGCGTTCGGACAGGTCTAAGGGAGCAGTACTTC. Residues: CSVRTGLREQYF.

CDR3 amino acids: CASSLGGGRQFF. The CDR3 nucleotides read TGTGCCAGCAGCTTAGGGGGGGGGCGTCAGTTCTTC. The chain carries TRBV7-3 and TRBJ2-1; possible D gene TRBD2, 7 bases. Between the trimmed V and J ends, which lost 2 bases and 13 bases, there was a span of 12 bases. CDR3 length: 12 amino acids. Germline-derived CDR1 and CDR2 are SGHTA and FQGTGA.

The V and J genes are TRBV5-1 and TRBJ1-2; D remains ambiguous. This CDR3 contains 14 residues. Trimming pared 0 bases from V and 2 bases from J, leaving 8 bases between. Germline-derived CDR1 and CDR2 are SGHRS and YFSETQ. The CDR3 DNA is TGCGCCAGCAGCTTGGTAACAGAGAACTATGGCTACACCTTC. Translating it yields CASSLVTENYGYTF.

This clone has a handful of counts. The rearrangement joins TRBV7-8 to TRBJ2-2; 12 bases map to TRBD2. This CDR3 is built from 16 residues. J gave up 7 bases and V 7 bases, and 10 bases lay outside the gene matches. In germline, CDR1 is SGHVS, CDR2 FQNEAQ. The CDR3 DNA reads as TGTGCCAGCACCCTCGGGACTAGCGGGCAGGGCGGGGAGCTGTTTTTT. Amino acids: CASTLGTSGQGGELFF.

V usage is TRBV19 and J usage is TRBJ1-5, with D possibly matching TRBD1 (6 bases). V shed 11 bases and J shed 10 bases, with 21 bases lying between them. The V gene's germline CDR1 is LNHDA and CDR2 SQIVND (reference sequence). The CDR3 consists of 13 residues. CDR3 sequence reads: CALGGAGDSPQHF. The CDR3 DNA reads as TGTGCCCTGGGGGGGGCAGGGGATAGTCCCCAGCATTTT.

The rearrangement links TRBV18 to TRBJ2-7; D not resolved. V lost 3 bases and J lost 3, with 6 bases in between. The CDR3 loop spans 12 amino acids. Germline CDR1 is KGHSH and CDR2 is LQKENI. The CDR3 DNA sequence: TGTGCCAGCTCACCTTCGAGCTACGAGCAGTACTTC. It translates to CASSPSSYEQYF.

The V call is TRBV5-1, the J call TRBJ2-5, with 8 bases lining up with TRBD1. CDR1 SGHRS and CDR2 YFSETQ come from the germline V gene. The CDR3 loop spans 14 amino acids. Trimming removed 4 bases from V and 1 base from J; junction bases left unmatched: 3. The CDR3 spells CASSADRAQETQYF. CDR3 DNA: TGCGCCAGCAGCGCGGACAGGGCCCAAGAGACCCAGTACTTC.

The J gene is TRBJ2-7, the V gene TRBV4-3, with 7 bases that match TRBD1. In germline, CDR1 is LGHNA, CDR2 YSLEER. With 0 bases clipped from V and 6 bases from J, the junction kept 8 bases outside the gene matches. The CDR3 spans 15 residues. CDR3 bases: TGCGCCAGCAGCCAAGATAGCAGGGGGACCGTCGAGCAGTACTTC. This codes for CASSQDSRGTVEQYF.